Presented here are 23 T cell receptor beta chains from one specimen sequenced in a study of cytomegalovirus exposure and HLA in healthy donors. Here immunoSEQ multiplex PCR was the method, and the copy in TCRdb shows in-frame clones only, minus some. The table shows approximately 180,000 clones, with more than 70% occurring only once. Sequences were obtained from PBMCs. These TCRs come from a young woman in good health and CMV-seronegative.

The chain combines TRBV5-4 with TRBJ1-1; D is possibly TRBD1 (6 bases). Germline-derived CDR1 and CDR2 are SGHNT and YYREEE (reference sequence). The V and J ends lost 3 bases and 1 base respectively, with 16 bases between them. This CDR3 spans 16 amino acids. The CDR3 region is CASSSALRGRNTEAFF. CDR3 in DNA: TGTGCCAGCAGCTCCGCCCTCAGGGGCCGGAACACTGAAGCTTTCTTT.

V gene TRBV11-2 combines with J gene TRBJ1-2; perhaps TRBD1 as D (5 bases). V was shortened by 3 bases and J by 0 bases, with 8 bases between the two germline ends. CDR1 SGHAT and CDR2 FQNNGV come from the germline V gene. This CDR3 contains 14 residues. Here the CDR3 DNA reads TGTGCCAGCAGCTTGAAGGGGTCTAACTATGGCTACACCTTC. This gives the protein CASSLKGSNYGYTF.

The chain uses TRBV4-1 and TRBJ2-7; D possibly corresponds to TRBD2 (7 bases). Trimming took 0 bases from V and 1 from J, leaving 13 bases between them. There are 16 residues in the CDR3. The germline V gene has CDR1 MGHRA and CDR2 YSYEKL. As DNA, the CDR3 is TGCGCCAGCAGCCAAGATGGGGGGGCCCTATCCTACGAGCAGTACTTC. This encodes CASSQDGGALSYEQYF.

The rearrangement uses TRBV30 and TRBJ1-1; D not certain. The V gene lost 0 bases and the J gene lost 1 base, with 6 bases spanning the gap. The CDR3 loop spans 13 amino acids. Germline CDR1 is GTSNPN and CDR2 is SVGIG (reference sequence). The CDR3 reads CAWSVTKNTEAFF. CDR3 bases: TGTGCCTGGAGTGTAACTAAGAACACTGAAGCTTTCTTT.

V is TRBV9 and J is TRBJ1-4; TRBD1 matches 7 bases. V gave up 0 bases and J gave up 7 bases; unmatched junction bases: 9. This CDR3 region has 16 residues. Germline V gives CDR1 SGDLS, CDR2 YYNGEE. The CDR3, as DNA: TGTGCCAGCAGCGTAGCTTCGGGGTCAGGGGGTGAAAAACTGTTTTTT. Its protein product is CASSVASGSGGEKLFF.

This clone was seen more than once but under ten times. J is TRBJ2-1 and V is TRBV4-1; a possible D gene is TRBD2 (5 bases). Per germline, CDR1 MGHRA and CDR2 YSYEKL. The CDR3 runs 17 residues. Trimming removed 1 base at V and 8 bases at J, with 21 bases between. The CDR3 region has the DNA TGCGCCAGCAGCCAAGTTGGACGGGCCCGGGGATTGGATGAGCAGTTCTTC. Protein: CASSQVGRARGLDEQFF.

The chain couples TRBV7-9 to TRBJ2-3; 9 positions agree with TRBD1. The CDR3 contains 16 residues. Germline V gene data show CDR1 as SEHNR and CDR2 as FQNEAQ (reference sequence). Losses at the gene ends were 5 bases for V and 3 bases for J; bases not matched to a gene: 9. CDR3 region: CASSVGTGILTDTQYF. The CDR3 nucleotides are TGTGCCAGCAGCGTTGGGACAGGGATTTTGACAGATACGCAGTATTTT. Together with reference TRBV7-9 and TRBJ2-3, the CDR3 gives the full variable domain: DTGVSQNPRHKITKRGQNVTFRCDPISEHNRLYWYRQTLGQGPEFLTYFQNEAQLEKSRLLSDRFSAERPKGSFSTLEIQRTEQGDSAMYLCASSVGTGILTDTQYFGPGTRLTVL.

This sequence joins TRBV4-1 and TRBJ2-7; 7 bases fit TRBD2. Germline assignment: CDR1 MGHRA and CDR2 YSYEKL. The CDR3 runs 18 residues. The junction had 13 bases not matched to a gene; V was cut back by 2 bases and J by 0 bases. The CDR3: CASSQQEGLTITSYEQYF. The CDR3 nucleotides are TGCGCCAGCAGCCAACAAGAGGGACTAACTATAACCTCCTACGAGCAGTACTTC.

The chain links TRBV7-9 to TRBJ1-3, with 7 bases lining up with TRBD1. V lost 5 bases and J lost 4; bases outside the gene matches: 11. The CDR3 has 16 residues. The germline gives CDR1 SEHNR, CDR2 FQNEAQ (reference sequence). The chain's CDR3 is CASSIILTGAGNTIYF. CDR3 bases: TGTGCCAGCAGCATAATACTTACAGGGGCGGGAAACACCATATATTTT.

The V and J genes are TRBV30 and TRBJ2-3; tentative D call: TRBD1 (5 bases). Germline lookup yields CDR1 GTSNPN and CDR2 SVGIG (reference sequence). CDR3 length: 15 residues. V lost 3 bases and J lost 2, with 15 bases in between. CDR3 sequence (DNA): TGTGCCTGGAGAGATAGGGGTCCCTCCACAGATACGCAGTATTTT. This codes for CAWRDRGPSTDTQYF. The full variable domain, rest sourced from reference TRBV30 and TRBJ2-3, is SQTIHQWPATLVQPVGSPLSLECTVEGTSNPNLYWYRQAAGRGLQLLFYSVGIGQISSEVPQNLSASRPQDRQFILSSKKLLLSDSGFYLCAWRDRGPSTDTQYFGPGTRLTVL.

V gene TRBV25-1 combines with J gene TRBJ2-7; 10 nucleotides line up with TRBD2. Germline V gene sequence: CDR1 MGHDK, CDR2 SYGVNS. The CDR3 has 16 residues. Losses at the gene ends were 1 base for V and 6 bases for J; bases not matched to a gene: 9. The CDR3 DNA is TGTGCCAGCAGTGAATCCCGGGGGCTAGCGGGAGCCGAGCAGTACTTC. It is translated as CASSESRGLAGAEQYF.

The chain is built from TRBV4-1 and TRBJ2-1; the match to TRBD1 covers 10 bases. Germline V gives CDR1 MGHRA, CDR2 YSYEKL. The CDR3 runs 16 residues. J gave up 7 bases and V 1 base, and 7 bases lay outside the gene matches. CDR3 nucleotides: TGCGCCAGCAGCCAAGGTGCGGGACAGGGGTGGAATGAGCAGTTCTTC. This encodes CASSQGAGQGWNEQFF.

J is TRBJ2-3 and V is TRBV27, with TRBD1 matching 9 bases. Germline-derived CDR1 and CDR2 are MNHEY and SMNVEV (reference sequence). V was clipped by 6 bases and J by 1 base; unmatched bases: 2. The CDR3 has 14 residues. The CDR3 nucleotides read TGTGCCAGCAGCCGGGACAGGGGCACAGATACGCAGTATTTT. Translation gives CASSRDRGTDTQYF.

J is TRBJ2-2 and V is TRBV6-1, with a tentative D call TRBD2 (6 bases). This CDR3 contains 15 residues. The germline V and J ends were trimmed by 1 base and 4 bases, with 10 bases remaining between them. Per germline, CDR1 MNHNS and CDR2 SASEGT. DNA for the CDR3: TGTGCCAGCAGTGAAGTTTCGCGGGGCACCGGGGAGCTGTTTTTT. It yields the protein CASSEVSRGTGELFF.

The chain joins TRBV5-4 to TRBJ2-7; TRBD1 aligns across 10 bases. The CDR3 contains 16 residues. Germline CDR1 reads SGHNT; CDR2 reads YYREEE (reference sequence). The ends lost 0 bases at V and 1 base at J; junction bases unmatched: 4. CDR3 amino acids: CASSLGGTGASYEQYF. As DNA, the CDR3 is TGTGCCAGCAGCTTGGGAGGGACAGGGGCGTCCTACGAGCAGTACTTC.

The chain joins TRBV30 to TRBJ1-2; 7 bases match TRBD1. The V gene end was trimmed by 2 bases and the J gene end by 5 bases; junction bases not matched to a gene: 5. Germline assignment: CDR1 GTSNPN and CDR2 SVGIG (reference sequence). The CDR3 extends over 13 amino acids. The CDR3 region has the DNA TGTGCCTGGAGTTTTGCGACAGGGTATGGCTACACCTTC. Residues: CAWSFATGYGYTF.

The V gene is TRBV28, the J gene TRBJ1-5; D is possibly TRBD1 (5 bases). Per germline, CDR1 MDHEN and CDR2 SYDVKM. Deletions cut 8 bases from V and 5 bases from J, with 13 bases between. The CDR3 consists of 13 residues. As DNA, the CDR3 is TGTGCCAGCCAGGAGGGGAATCATCAGCCCCAGCATTTT. Amino acid sequence: CASQEGNHQPQHF.

The chain carries TRBV6-4 and TRBJ2-1, with TRBD2 matching over 12 bases. Germline values: CDR1 MRHNA, CDR2 SNTAGT. With V trimmed by 6 bases and J by 6 bases, 9 bases remained unmatched. The CDR3 has 16 amino acids. Here the CDR3 reads CASSPDTSGGSNEQFF. For the CDR3, the DNA is TGTGCCAGCAGCCCCGACACTAGCGGGGGGTCCAATGAGCAGTTCTTC.

The chain has TRBV30 and TRBJ2-3; 12 bases map to TRBD2. J gave up 3 bases and V 0 bases, and 1 base lay outside the gene matches. Germline V lookup: CDR1 GTSNPN, CDR2 SVGIG (reference sequence). The CDR3 is 15 residues long. As DNA, the CDR3 is TGTGCCTGGAGTGTCACTAGCGGGGGGACAGATACGCAGTATTTT. Its translation is CAWSVTSGGTDTQYF.

Only a few counts were recorded for this clone. This chain uses TRBV6-5 with TRBJ2-2; D not resolved. The germline gives CDR1 MNHEY, CDR2 SVGAGI. V shed 5 bases and J shed 6 bases, with 7 bases lying between them. This CDR3 is 12 amino acids long. CDR3 in amino acids: CASSPLPGELFF. CDR3 nucleotides: TGTGCCAGCAGTCCCCTTCCCGGGGAGCTGTTTTTT.

CDR3 region: CASSLIAGGREQFF. CDR3 nucleotide sequence: TGTGCCAGCAGCTTAATTGCGGGAGGGAGAGAGCAGTTCTTC. The V and J genes are TRBV7-3 and TRBJ2-1, with 9 bases fitting TRBD2. V was pared by 1 base and J by 10 bases, with 5 bases of the junction left unmatched. Germline assignment: CDR1 SGHTA and CDR2 FQGTGA. The CDR3 has 14 amino acids.

The genes are TRBV5-1 and TRBJ2-1; possible D gene TRBD1, 6 bases. The CDR3 consists of 17 residues. Germline CDR1 reads SGHRS; CDR2 reads YFSETQ. V was shortened by 4 bases and J by 4 bases, with 21 bases between the two germline ends. The CDR3 protein is CASSAPDRSNPYNEQFF. CDR3 bases: TGCGCCAGCAGCGCCCCTGACAGGTCGAACCCGTACAATGAGCAGTTCTTC.

There are a few counts of this clone. The V gene is TRBV25-1, the J gene TRBJ2-1, with a tentative D call TRBD1 (5 bases). CDR3 length: 13 amino acids. V was shortened by 6 bases and J by 10 bases, with 16 bases between the two germline ends. In germline, CDR1 is MGHDK, CDR2 SYGVNS. The CDR3 DNA is TGTGCCAGCAGACTCCCAGGGTGGAAGGAGCAGTTCTTC. This sequence encodes CASRLPGWKEQFF.